Below, one T cell receptor (beta chain) is given with its context. Its antigen is not identified. This record comes from a study of T cell responses to AZD1222 COVID-19 vaccine. Study-level information: Combined were second doses at about 4 or about 12 weeks.

The CDR3 extends over 15 amino acids. V gave up 0 bases and J gave up 0 bases, with 7 bases separating them. CDR1 and CDR2 (germline): SGDLS, YYNGEE. TCRdb's copy holds only in-frame clones and misses some; the assay was immunoSEQ multiplex PCR. This table has 100,000 to 150,000 clones, roughly 90% appearing once. Study-wide results and caveats: Females outnumbered males among donors, who were mostly white British; clonal diversity was possibly underestimated. Every sample of the repertoires postdated the peak T cell response. Seropositive AZD1222 recipients at baseline numbered only five or six.

This receptor was obtained from an adult in good health. J is TRBJ1-3 and V is TRBV9; possible D gene TRBD1, 5 bases. The sample consisted of peripheral blood, taken on day 0 of AZD1222 vaccination. CDR3 in DNA: TGTGCCAGCAGCGTAGATGGGACCTCTGGAAACACCATATATTTT. Protein sequence: CASSVDGTSGNTIYF.